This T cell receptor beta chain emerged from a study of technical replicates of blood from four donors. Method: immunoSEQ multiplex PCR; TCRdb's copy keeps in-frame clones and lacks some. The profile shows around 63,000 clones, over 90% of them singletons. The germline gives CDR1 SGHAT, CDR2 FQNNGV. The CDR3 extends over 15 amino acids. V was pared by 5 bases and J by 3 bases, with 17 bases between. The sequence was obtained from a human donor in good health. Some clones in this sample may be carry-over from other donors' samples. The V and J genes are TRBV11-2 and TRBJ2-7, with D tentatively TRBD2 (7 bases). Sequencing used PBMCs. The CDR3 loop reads CASSLTGGSFYEQYF. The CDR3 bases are TGTGCCAGCAGCCTTACGGGGGGCTCTTTCTACGAGCAGTACTTC. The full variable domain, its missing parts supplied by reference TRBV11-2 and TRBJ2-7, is EAGVAQSPRYKIIEKRQSVAFWCNPISGHATLYWYQQILGQGPKLLIQFQNNGVVDDSQLPKDRFSAERLKGVDSTLKIQPAKLEDSAVYLCASSLTGGSFYEQYFGPGTRLTVT.